This TCR beta chain was identified during a study of breast tumors, draining lymph nodes, adjacent tissues. Study-wide results and limits: Luminal-like breast cancer showed significantly greater tumor-nontumor repertoire similarity than basal-like breast cancer did. Findings are consistent with lymph node origin and intratumoral expansion of most tumor T cells.

Germline V lookup: CDR1 MGHDK, CDR2 SYGVNS. Trimming cost V 10 bases and J 7 bases, with 28 bases left between them. The CDR3 is 16 residues long. Comments on this clonotype: Its antigen is still unknown.

Axillary draining lymph nodes of breast cancer patients supplied the node samples. TCRdb re-analysed the multiplex PCR reads in MiXCR, keeping a single row per CDR3 protein. This table holds 270,000 or so distinct CDR3 sequences, about 33% found once. Sequenced: axillary lymph node tissue. This TCR came from a female donor with breast cancer. Some clones in this sample may be carry-over from other donors' samples. This sequence joins TRBV25-1 and TRBJ1-2; the D gene is possibly TRBD1 (5 bases). The CDR3 sequence: CAIGRDLYEGRGGYTF. The DNA for the CDR3 is TGTGCCATCGGCCGGGACCTCTACGAGGGAAGGGGTGGCTACACCTTC.